These T cell receptor beta chains were read from a single sample in a study of blood T cell repertoires in COVID-19. The assay was immunoSEQ multiplex PCR, and TCRdb's table has in-frame clones only and misses some. This table holds about 290,000 clones, around 81% found once. Input material: peripheral blood. These receptors all stem from a woman in her fifties or sixties with active or convalescent COVID-19. CDR3s include the opening cysteine and the closing phenylalanine or tryptophan. A D gene is named only where the DNA matches it firmly. Size is omitted from some rows. Given values are once, few, many or a class for expanded clones.

v_gene: TRBV5-1; d_gene: .; j_gene: TRBJ1-4; abundance: .; CDR3aa: CASSLDSRNEKLFF; CDR3nt: TGCGCCAGCAGCTTGGACTCCCGGAATGAAAAACTGTTTTTT
v_gene: TRBV28; d_gene: TRBD2; j_gene: TRBJ2-3; abundance: once; CDR3aa: CASSLGAGVGDTQYF; CDR3nt: TGTGCCAGCAGTTTGGGAGCGGGAGTTGGAGATACGCAGTATTTT
v_gene: TRBV9; d_gene: TRBD1; j_gene: TRBJ2-5; abundance: .; CDR3aa: CASNSGLRDREETQYF; CDR3nt: TGTGCCAGCAACTCGGGCTTGCGAGACAGGGAAGAGACCCAGTACTTC
v_gene: TRBV25-1; d_gene: .; j_gene: TRBJ1-1; abundance: .; CDR3aa: CASSSMTGGTEAFF; CDR3nt: TGTGCCAGCAGTTCTATGACCGGAGGCACTGAAGCTTTCTTT
v_gene: TRBV20-1; d_gene: .; j_gene: TRBJ2-2; abundance: few; CDR3aa: CSASNGSPGGELFF; CDR3nt: TGCAGTGCTAGTAACGGCTCCCCGGGGGGGGAGCTGTTTTTT
v_gene: TRBV7-9; d_gene: TRBD1; j_gene: TRBJ2-5; abundance: .; CDR3aa: CASSLGSGQGLKETQYF; CDR3nt: TGTGCCAGCAGCTTAGGGTCGGGACAGGGCCTTAAGGAGACCCAGTACTTC
v_gene: TRBV6-2/TRBV6-3; d_gene: .; j_gene: TRBJ1-2; abundance: .; CDR3aa: CASSYGAVDRNSGYTF; CDR3nt: TGTGCCAGCAGTTACGGGGCCGTAGACCGAAACTCTGGCTACACCTTC
v_gene: TRBV5-1; d_gene: .; j_gene: TRBJ1-1; abundance: .; CDR3aa: CASSLGAVWNTEAFF; CDR3nt: TGCGCCAGCAGCTTGGGGGCAGTTTGGAACACTGAAGCTTTCTTT
v_gene: TRBV28; d_gene: .; j_gene: TRBJ2-3; abundance: .; CDR3aa: CASNSQGPSTDTQYF; CDR3nt: TGTGCCAGCAACTCACAGGGACCTAGCACAGATACGCAGTATTTT
v_gene: TRBV29-1; d_gene: .; j_gene: TRBJ1-4; abundance: .; CDR3aa: CSVTYGRGSRKGNEKLFF; CDR3nt: TGCAGCGTTACCTATGGCCGGGGGTCGCGCAAGGGTAATGAAAAACTGTTTTTT
v_gene: TRBV5-1; d_gene: TRBD1; j_gene: TRBJ2-2; abundance: .; CDR3aa: CASSPTGAGELFF; CDR3nt: TGCGCCAGCAGTCCTACAGGGGCCGGGGAGCTGTTTTTT
v_gene: TRBV2; d_gene: .; j_gene: TRBJ1-1; abundance: .; CDR3aa: CASRADIMNTEAFF; CDR3nt: TGTGCCAGCAGGGCGGATATAATGAACACTGAAGCTTTCTTT
v_gene: TRBV28; d_gene: .; j_gene: TRBJ1-1; abundance: .; CDR3aa: CASSWAAGEAFF; CDR3nt: TGTGCCAGCAGTTGGGCCGCGGGTGAAGCTTTCTTT
v_gene: TRBV28; d_gene: TRBD1; j_gene: TRBJ1-1; abundance: .; CDR3aa: CATRTGGAEAFF; CDR3nt: TGTGCCACCCGGACAGGGGGTGCTGAAGCTTTCTTT
v_gene: TRBV7-9; d_gene: .; j_gene: TRBJ1-3; abundance: .; CDR3aa: CASSFGNALSGNTIYF; CDR3nt: TGTGCCAGCAGCTTTGGTAACGCACTCTCTGGAAACACCATATATTTT
v_gene: TRBV9; d_gene: .; j_gene: TRBJ2-1; abundance: .; CDR3aa: CASSVGQIYNEQFF; CDR3nt: TGTGCCAGCAGCGTAGGACAGATATACAATGAGCAGTTCTTC
v_gene: TRBV5-4; d_gene: .; j_gene: TRBJ1-1; abundance: .; CDR3aa: CASSIGVMNTEAFF; CDR3nt: TGTGCCAGCAGCATAGGGGTGATGAACACTGAAGCTTTCTTT
v_gene: TRBV7-6; d_gene: .; j_gene: TRBJ1-2; abundance: .; CDR3aa: CASSPTASPNYGYTF; CDR3nt: TGTGCCAGCAGCCCGACAGCGTCCCCTAACTATGGCTACACCTTC
v_gene: TRBV19; d_gene: TRBD1; j_gene: TRBJ1-1; abundance: .; CDR3aa: CASSGQTNTEAFF; CDR3nt: TGTGCCAGCTCGGGACAGACGAACACTGAAGCTTTCTTT
v_gene: TRBV7-9; d_gene: .; j_gene: TRBJ2-2; abundance: .; CDR3aa: CASSLKGAGELFF; CDR3nt: TGTGCCAGCAGCTTAAAGGGGGCCGGGGAGCTGTTTTTT
v_gene: TRBV14; d_gene: .; j_gene: TRBJ1-1; abundance: few; CDR3aa: CASSQDDFREDTEAFF; CDR3nt: TGTGCCAGCAGCCAGGACGATTTCAGGGAGGACACTGAAGCTTTCTTT
v_gene: TRBV7-2; d_gene: TRBD2; j_gene: TRBJ2-3; abundance: .; CDR3aa: CASSTSGLAGAFTDTQYF; CDR3nt: TGTGCCAGCAGCACCTCGGGACTAGCGGGAGCCTTCACAGATACGCAGTATTTT
v_gene: TRBV2; d_gene: .; j_gene: TRBJ1-1; abundance: .; CDR3aa: CASRENREGNTEAFF; CDR3nt: TGTGCCAGCAGGGAAAACCGGGAGGGGAACACTGAAGCTTTCTTT
v_gene: TRBV18; d_gene: .; j_gene: TRBJ1-6; abundance: .; CDR3aa: CASSPSSGTGNSPLHF; CDR3nt: TGTGCCAGCTCACCCTCCTCCGGAACAGGGAATTCACCCCTCCACTTT
v_gene: TRBV19; d_gene: .; j_gene: TRBJ1-5; abundance: .; CDR3aa: CASSMNRAAAQPQHF; CDR3nt: TGTGCCAGTAGTATGAACAGGGCCGCGGCTCAGCCCCAGCATTTT
v_gene: TRBV3-1/TRBV3-2; d_gene: TRBD2; j_gene: TRBJ2-7; abundance: few; CDR3aa: CASSQGILPGLAYEQYF; CDR3nt: TGTGCCAGCAGCCAAGGGATTCTTCCGGGACTAGCCTACGAGCAGTACTTC
v_gene: TRBV5-1; d_gene: TRBD2; j_gene: TRBJ2-5; abundance: .; CDR3aa: CASSPGASGRADQETQYF; CDR3nt: TGCGCCAGCAGCCCGGGGGCTAGCGGGAGGGCCGACCAAGAGACCCAGTACTTC
v_gene: TRBV28; d_gene: .; j_gene: TRBJ2-1; abundance: .; CDR3aa: CASSPPSGNEQFF; CDR3nt: TGTGCCAGCAGTCCACCGTCGGGAAATGAGCAGTTCTTC
v_gene: TRBV25-1; d_gene: .; j_gene: TRBJ2-1; abundance: .; CDR3aa: CASSPLARRGEQFF; CDR3nt: TGTGCCAGCAGTCCCCTAGCGCGTAGGGGTGAGCAGTTCTTC
v_gene: TRBV2; d_gene: .; j_gene: TRBJ1-5; abundance: once; CDR3aa: CASSAGSLNQPQHF; CDR3nt: TGTGCCAGCAGTGCCGGGTCCCTAAATCAGCCCCAGCATTTT
v_gene: TRBV28; d_gene: TRBD1; j_gene: TRBJ1-4; abundance: .; CDR3aa: CASSLQGAREKLFF; CDR3nt: TGTGCCAGCAGTTTACAGGGGGCTCGGGAAAAACTGTTTTTT
v_gene: TRBV14; d_gene: .; j_gene: TRBJ1-1; abundance: .; CDR3aa: CASSQELPGTEAFF; CDR3nt: TGTGCCAGCAGCCAAGAACTGCCGGGAACTGAAGCTTTCTTT
v_gene: TRBV18; d_gene: .; j_gene: TRBJ1-5; abundance: .; CDR3aa: CASSPPGAGDQPQHF; CDR3nt: TGTGCCAGCTCACCCCCCGGAGCGGGGGATCAGCCCCAGCATTTT
v_gene: TRBV29-1; d_gene: TRBD1; j_gene: TRBJ1-2; abundance: .; CDR3aa: CSVADRGYGYTF; CDR3nt: TGCAGCGTCGCTGACAGGGGTTATGGCTACACCTTC
v_gene: TRBV28; d_gene: TRBD1; j_gene: TRBJ1-1; abundance: .; CDR3aa: CASSLFNTGGREAFF; CDR3nt: TGTGCCAGCAGTTTATTCAACACAGGGGGTCGTGAAGCTTTCTTT
v_gene: TRBV28; d_gene: .; j_gene: TRBJ2-3; abundance: .; CDR3aa: CASLTTGGDGRASADTQYF; CDR3nt: TGTGCCAGCCTTACTACAGGGGGCGACGGGAGGGCCTCGGCAGATACGCAGTATTTT
v_gene: TRBV25-1; d_gene: .; j_gene: TRBJ1-3; abundance: .; CDR3aa: CASSEEGPSLGNTIYF; CDR3nt: TGTGCCAGCAGTGAGGAGGGACCTAGTTTGGGAAACACCATATATTTT